Listed here are 18 T cell receptor beta chains from one sample, sequenced in a study of shared clonotypes between healthy human individuals. Profiled with immunoSEQ multiplex PCR; TCRdb holds only in-frame clones, not every one. Here the sample spans hundreds of thousands of clones, 96% being singletons. The specimen sequenced was naive CD4+ T cells sorted from blood. Described subset: CD45RA+ positively selected. Every receptor here comes from a woman aged 25 to 45 in good health.

V and J are TRBV20-1 and TRBJ2-5; D uncertain. CDR3 length equals 11 residues. Germline V CDR1 and CDR2: DFQATT, SNEGSKA (reference sequence). The germline V and J ends were trimmed by 2 bases and 4 bases, with 5 bases remaining between them. CDR3: CSARNPETQYF. CDR3 coding DNA: TGCAGTGCTAGAAATCCAGAGACCCAGTACTTC.

The chain employs TRBV5-1 and TRBJ1-1; 7 bases align to TRBD1. CDR1 is SGHRS, CDR2 YFSETQ, per germline. The junction had 8 bases not matched to a gene; V was cut back by 3 bases and J by 6 bases. The length of the CDR3 is 14 residues. The CDR3 DNA reads as TGCGCCAGCAGCTCGGGACAGTTTGGCGCTGAAGCTTTCTTT. Protein sequence: CASSSGQFGAEAFF. Drawing the rest from reference TRBV5-1 and TRBJ1-1, the complete variable domain is KAGVTQTPRYLIKTRGQQVTLSCSPISGHRSVSWYQQTPGQGLQFLFEYFSETQRNKGNFPGRFSGRQFSNSRSEMNVSTLELGDSALYLCASSSGQFGAEAFFGQGTRLTVV.

This clone was observed once. The chain joins TRBV11-2 to TRBJ1-1, with D perhaps TRBD1 (5 bases). The germline V and J ends were trimmed by 5 bases and 1 base, with 11 bases remaining between them. The CDR3 sequence is 14 residues long. Germline lookup yields CDR1 SGHAT and CDR2 FQNNGV. The CDR3 DNA is TGTGCCAGCAGCCTACAGACAGCGAACACTGAAGCTTTCTTT. Amino acids: CASSLQTANTEAFF.

Here the CDR3 DNA reads TGTGCCAGCAGCCAAAGTAACTTACTGGGTACCCAGTACTTC. It specifies CASSQSNLLGTQYF. The chain uses TRBV14 and TRBJ2-5; D gene unclear. Germline V gene data show CDR1 as SGHDN and CDR2 as FVKESK. The V end was cut by 2 bases, the J end by 8 bases, with 15 bases between. The CDR3 consists of 14 residues.

The rearrangement uses TRBV2 and TRBJ1-2; 7 positions agree with TRBD1. This CDR3 contains 11 residues. J was trimmed by 2 bases and V by 9 bases; bases with no gene match: 0. Germline CDR1 SNHLY, CDR2 FYNNEI. The CDR3 bases are TGTGCCAGAGGGGGCAACTATGGCTACACCTTC. Translating gives CARGGNYGYTF. The whole variable domain, filled in from reference TRBV2 and TRBJ1-2, reads EPEVTQTPSHQVTQMGQEVILRCVPISNHLYFYWYRQILGQKVEFLVSFYNNEISEKSEIFDDQFSVERPDGSNFTLKIRSTKLEDSAMYFCARGGNYGYTFGSGTRLTVV.

Note on this clone: Additional DNA sequences in this sample encode the identical CDR3. V usage is TRBV18 and J usage is TRBJ2-2; D gene uncertain. The germline V gene has CDR1 KGHSH and CDR2 LQKENI. V lost 3 bases and J 4 bases, leaving 3 bases between the germline ends. The CDR3 has 12 residues. In DNA, the CDR3 is TGTGCCAGCTCACCGCCCACCGGGGAGCTGTTTTTT. It specifies CASSPPTGELFF.

The chain uses TRBV29-1 and TRBJ1-1; D is undetermined. V lost 4 bases, J lost 9 bases, and 15 bases lay in between. Germline V lookup: CDR1 SQVTM, CDR2 ANQGSEA. This CDR3 spans 12 amino acids. The CDR3 nucleotides are TGCAGCGTTGGAATTGTAGAGGATCAAGCTTTCTTT. Translation gives CSVGIVEDQAFF.

This chain connects TRBV6-1 to TRBJ2-6; 7 bases are shared with TRBD1. The CDR3 has 15 residues. CDR1 and CDR2 (germline): MNHNS, SASEGT. The V gene end was trimmed by 6 bases and the J gene end by 2 bases; junction bases not matched to a gene: 4. Here the CDR3 reads CASRTGNAGANVLTF. CDR3 bases: TGTGCCAGCAGGACAGGGAACGCTGGGGCCAACGTCCTGACTTTC.

The genes are TRBV5-1 and TRBJ1-4, with D possibly TRBD1 on 5 matching bases. The CDR3 covers 14 residues. Trimming shortened V by 0 bases and J by 8 bases, and 11 bases separated the two germline ends. Germline V gene sequence: CDR1 SGHRS, CDR2 YFSETQ. CDR3 sequence reads: CASSLVGDGEKLFF. CDR3 coding DNA: TGCGCCAGCAGCTTGGTAGGGGACGGGGAAAAACTGTTTTTT. The whole variable domain, filled in from reference TRBV5-1 and TRBJ1-4, reads KAGVTQTPRYLIKTRGQQVTLSCSPISGHRSVSWYQQTPGQGLQFLFEYFSETQRNKGNFPGRFSGRQFSNSRSEMNVSTLELGDSALYLCASSLVGDGEKLFFGSGTQLSVL.

The chain is built from TRBV11-2 and TRBJ2-5, with a possible D match to TRBD2 (5 bases). Gene TRBJ2-7 matches the end of the DNA better, so the J call may be wrong. CDR1 is SGHAT, CDR2 FQNNGV, per germline. The CDR3 length is 14 residues. In DNA form, the CDR3 reads TGTGCCAGTCGACGGGGTCCAAGCTCCTACGAGCAGTACTTC. Translated, it gives CASRRGPSSYEQYF.

The rearrangement uses TRBV18 and TRBJ2-6, with 7 nucleotides matching TRBD1. The V gene end was trimmed by 2 bases and the J gene end by 4 bases; junction bases not matched to a gene: 11. Germline loops: CDR1 KGHSH, CDR2 LQKENI. The CDR3 extends over 18 amino acids. The CDR3 spells CASSPGVTGVQGANVLTF. For the CDR3, the DNA is TGTGCCAGCTCACCAGGAGTAACAGGGGTACAAGGGGCCAACGTCCTGACTTTC. Using reference TRBV18 and TRBJ2-6 for the parts outside the CDR3, the full variable domain is NAGVMQNPRHLVRRRGQEARLRCSPMKGHSHVYWYRQLPEEGLKFMVYLQKENIIDESGMPKERFSAEFPKEGPSILRIQQVVRGDSAAYFCASSPGVTGVQGANVLTFGAGSRLTVL.

V and J are TRBV5-1 and TRBJ2-1; 9 nucleotides align to TRBD1. Losses at the gene ends were 4 bases for V and 10 bases for J; bases not matched to a gene: 15. The length of the CDR3 is 16 residues. Germline assignment: CDR1 SGHRS and CDR2 YFSETQ. The CDR3, as DNA: TGCGCCAGCAGCCGTTTGGGACAGGGAAACGAAGGGGAGCAGTTCTTC. Translated: CASSRLGQGNEGEQFF.

V usage is TRBV28 and J usage is TRBJ1-1, with 7 bases aligning to TRBD1. This CDR3 region has 14 residues. Germline V CDR1 and CDR2: MDHEN, SYDVKM. V was pared by 5 bases and J by 2 bases, with 5 bases of the junction left unmatched. CDR3 amino acids: CASSEGQTNTEAFF. In DNA form, the CDR3 reads TGTGCCAGCAGTGAGGGACAGACCAACACTGAAGCTTTCTTT.

The V gene is TRBV28, the J gene TRBJ1-4, with TRBD1 matching 8 bases. V shed 6 bases and J 8 bases; nucleotides not matched to a gene: 8. Germline CDR1 and CDR2: MDHEN and SYDVKM. CDR3 length: 14 residues. The CDR3 spells CASRAGQAGEKLFF. CDR3 bases: TGTGCCAGCAGGGCGGGACAGGCAGGAGAAAAACTGTTTTTT. The whole variable domain, filled in from reference TRBV28 and TRBJ1-4, reads DVKVTQSSRYLVKRTGEKVFLECVQDMDHENMFWYRQDPGLGLRLIYFSYDVKMKEKGDIPEGYSVSREKKERFSLILESASTNQTSMYLCASRAGQAGEKLFFGSGTQLSVL.

CDR3 loop: CASTLTGFYTEAFF. CDR3 sequence (DNA): TGTGCCAGCACCCTCACAGGGTTCTACACTGAAGCTTTCTTT. V is TRBV27 and J is TRBJ1-1; the D gene is possibly TRBD1 (6 bases). The CDR3 sequence is 14 residues long. Trimming stripped 7 bases from V and 3 bases from J, with 15 bases between. CDR1 MNHEY and CDR2 SMNVEV come from the germline V gene (reference sequence).

The chain employs TRBV30 and TRBJ2-2; TRBD1 is a possible D gene (6 bases). The CDR3 runs 19 residues. Germline CDR1 reads GTSNPN; CDR2 reads SVGIG (reference sequence). V was cut by 0 bases and J by 0 bases, with 20 bases left in between. Here the CDR3 reads CAWSVQIRGGRPNTGELFF. In DNA, the CDR3 is TGTGCCTGGAGTGTACAAATCAGAGGGGGAAGGCCGAACACCGGGGAGCTGTTTTTT.

The J gene is TRBJ2-7, the V gene TRBV7-2; 7 positions match TRBD1. V lost 3 bases and J lost 5; bases outside the gene matches: 4. This CDR3 region has 13 residues. Germline loops: CDR1 SGHTA, CDR2 FQGNSA. The CDR3, as DNA: TGTGCCAGCAGCTTCGCGACAGGGAACGAGCAGTACTTC. Residues: CASSFATGNEQYF.

In DNA, the CDR3 is TGTGCCAGCAGTTTAAAATTGGGACTAGGTTTCGAGCAGTACTTC. The encoded protein is CASSLKLGLGFEQYF. The chain is built from TRBV7-2 and TRBJ2-7; 8 positions match TRBD2. The CDR3 sequence is 15 residues long. Germline values: CDR1 SGHTA, CDR2 FQGNSA. V gave up 6 bases and J gave up 6 bases; unmatched junction bases: 13.